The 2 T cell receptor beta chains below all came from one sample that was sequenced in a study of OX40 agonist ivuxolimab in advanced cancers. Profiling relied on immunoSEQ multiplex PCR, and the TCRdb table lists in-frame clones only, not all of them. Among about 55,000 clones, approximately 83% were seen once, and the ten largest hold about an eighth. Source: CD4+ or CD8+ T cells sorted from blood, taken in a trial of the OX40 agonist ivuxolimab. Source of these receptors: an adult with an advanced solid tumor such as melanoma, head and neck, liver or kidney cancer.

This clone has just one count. For the CDR3, the DNA is TGTGCCAGCAGTTACTCTCAGGGGGGAAACGAGCAGTACTTC. The encoded protein is CASSYSQGGNEQYF. The chain employs TRBV6-5 and TRBJ2-7; weak D call: TRBD1 (7 bases). This CDR3 has 14 amino acids. Germline values: CDR1 MNHEY, CDR2 SVGAGI. The V gene lost 0 bases and the J gene lost 5 bases, with 11 bases spanning the gap.

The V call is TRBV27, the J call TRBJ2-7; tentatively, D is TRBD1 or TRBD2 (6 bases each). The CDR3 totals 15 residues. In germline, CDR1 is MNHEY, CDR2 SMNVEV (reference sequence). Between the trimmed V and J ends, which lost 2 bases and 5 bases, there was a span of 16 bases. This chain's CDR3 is CASSLEPGAVDEQYF. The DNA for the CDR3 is TGTGCCAGCAGTTTAGAGCCGGGGGCAGTCGACGAGCAGTACTTC.